This entry lists 7 T cell receptor beta chains sequenced from one sample in a study of blood T cell repertoires in COVID-19. TCRdb's table, derived via immunoSEQ multiplex PCR, lists solely in-frame clones and lacks some. The sample has 100,000 to 150,000 clones, 85% to 90% seen once; the top ten hold 2% to 2.5%. The sample consisted of peripheral blood. The receptors originated from a man in his sixties or seventies with active COVID-19.

The rearrangement uses TRBV19 and TRBJ1-1; 9 bases are a match to TRBD1. Germline CDR1 is LNHDA and CDR2 is SQIVND (reference sequence). The CDR3 consists of 14 residues. The V segment lost 6 bases and the J segment 1 base; nucleotides outside the gene matches: 3. The CDR3 here is CASSLDRGNTEAFF. The CDR3 DNA reads TGTGCCAGTAGCCTGGACAGGGGGAACACTGAAGCTTTCTTT.

The table lists this clone with a few counts. This chain links TRBV27 with TRBJ1-6, with TRBD1 as a possible D gene (6 bases). Looked up from germline, CDR1 is MNHEY and CDR2 is SMNVEV (reference sequence). This CDR3 has 14 residues. V was trimmed by 3 bases and J by 6 bases, leaving 9 bases between them. CDR3 residues: CASSFRTVNSPLHF. The CDR3 DNA follows: TGTGCCAGCAGTTTCCGGACAGTTAATTCACCCCTCCACTTT.

The chain employs TRBV28 and TRBJ2-1; TRBD1 is a possible D gene (5 bases). The germline gives CDR1 MDHEN, CDR2 SYDVKM. The CDR3 is 10 residues long. With 8 bases removed from V and 10 bases from J, the gap between germline ends came to 9 bases. The CDR3 region has the DNA TGTGCCAGCGGGGCCTCCGAGCAGTTCTTC. As protein: CASGASEQFF.

This clone was observed at least ten times. The genes are TRBV15 and TRBJ1-2; D might be TRBD1 (5 bases). Germline-derived CDR1 and CDR2 are LNHNV and YYDKDF (reference sequence). V lost 0 bases and J lost 4, with 12 bases in between. The CDR3 length is 15 residues. CDR3 sequence reads: CATSRDSQGSYGYTF. The CDR3 nucleotides are TGTGCCACCAGCAGAGATAGCCAGGGAAGCTATGGCTACACCTTC.

The chain carries TRBV5-1 and TRBJ1-2, with TRBD1 matching 10 bases. J gave up 1 base and V 4 bases, and 4 bases lay outside the gene matches. From germline, CDR1 is SGHRS and CDR2 YFSETQ. CDR3 length: 15 amino acids. The CDR3 bases are TGCGCCAGCAGCCGCGGGACAGGGGTTAACTATGGCTACACCTTC. Its protein is CASSRGTGVNYGYTF.

The gene calls are TRBV27 and TRBJ2-7, with no clear D. The V and J ends lost 3 bases and 0 bases respectively, with 6 bases between them. The CDR3 covers 13 residues. Germline-derived CDR1 and CDR2 are MNHEY and SMNVEV (reference sequence). The CDR3 here is CASSFSVSYEQYF. DNA for the CDR3: TGTGCCAGCAGTTTTTCAGTCTCCTACGAGCAGTACTTC.

This clone showed up just once. The V and J genes are TRBV10-3 and TRBJ1-1; 8 bases are shared with TRBD1. The junction had 8 bases not matched to a gene; V was cut back by 6 bases and J by 5 bases. CDR1 ENHRY and CDR2 SYGVKD come from the germline V gene. This CDR3 spans 14 amino acids. CDR3 coding DNA: TGTGCCATCAGGGGACAGGCAGTGGGGACTGAAGCTTTCTTT. This sequence encodes CAIRGQAVGTEAFF.